This TCR beta chain was recorded in a study of cytomegalovirus exposure and HLA in healthy donors. V was cut by 4 bases and J by 1 base, with 10 bases left in between. The CDR3 totals 13 residues. Germline V CDR1 and CDR2: SQVTM, ANQGSEA. Sampled while nominally healthy, donors likely had unrecorded immune exposures. Primers for the PCR totalled 60 Vbeta and 13 Jbeta. Sequencing used immunoSEQ multiplex PCR; TCRdb keeps in-frame clones, though not all of them. The sample yields about 18,000 clones, about 74% seen once. Whole-study results and caveats: In an earlier analysis, about 87% or about 30%: the productive usage of most TCR beta V segments. TCR beta sequences numbering over 15,000 were associated with HLA alleles at 0.05 false discovery rate in a later analysis.

Concerning this clone: No antigen is known for it.

This clonotype was obtained from a man between 18 and 35 years old in good health and CMV-seronegative. The sequencing input was PBMCs. The chain has TRBV29-1 and TRBJ1-1; D gene uncertain. CDR3 nucleotide sequence: TGCAGCGTTGCGACTGACGGGAACACTGAAGCTTTCTTT. Translating it yields CSVATDGNTEAFF. The variable domain in full, with the rest retrieved from reference TRBV29-1 and TRBJ1-1, is SAVISQKPSRDICQRGTSLTIQCQVDSQVTMMFWYRQQPGQSLTLIATANQGSEATYESGFVIDKFPISRPNLTFSTLTVSNMSPEDSSIYLCSVATDGNTEAFFGQGTRLTVV.